A single sample gave rise to the 32 T cell receptor beta chains below, sequenced in a study of T cell changes during pregnancy in multiple sclerosis. The method was immunoSEQ multiplex PCR; TCRdb's version includes in-frame clones alone and lacks a portion of them. The sample has 130,000 or so clones, approximately 93% seen once. This material consisted of peripheral blood, taken before pregnancy. All receptors come from a female donor with multiple sclerosis, enrolled in a pregnancy study.

The rearrangement uses TRBV19 and TRBJ2-1; TRBD1 matches 7 bases. Trimming removed 6 bases from V and 3 bases from J; junction bases left unmatched: 2. This CDR3 contains 13 residues. Germline V gene sequence: CDR1 LNHDA, CDR2 SQIVND (reference sequence). The CDR3 reads CASSRQGYNEQFF. The CDR3 nucleotides read TGTGCCAGTAGCCGACAGGGCTACAATGAGCAGTTCTTC.

This clone came up once. The rearrangement links TRBV10-3 to TRBJ2-2; D perhaps matches TRBD2 (6 bases). Germline-derived CDR1 and CDR2 are ENHRY and SYGVKD. Trimming pared 11 bases from V and 4 bases from J, leaving 11 bases between. The CDR3 runs to 12 residues. CDR3 sequence: CASRETTGELFF. Written as DNA, the CDR3 is TGTGCCTCTCGGGAGACCACCGGGGAGCTGTTTTTT.

The CDR3 sequence: CASSTSPLRVYNEQFF. For the CDR3, the DNA is TGTGCCAGCAGCACTAGCCCTCTTAGGGTCTACAATGAGCAGTTCTTC. The chain employs TRBV7-9 and TRBJ2-1; TRBD2 is a possible D gene (6 bases). Germline CDR1 is SEHNR and CDR2 is FQNEAQ (reference sequence). The CDR3 contains 16 residues. V lost 5 bases, J lost 3 bases, and 17 bases lay in between.

V is TRBV4-2 and J is TRBJ2-5; 7 positions match TRBD2. The CDR3 has 18 residues. With 0 bases clipped from V and 1 base from J, the junction kept 11 bases outside the gene matches. Germline V gene sequence: CDR1 LGHNA, CDR2 YNFKEQ. CDR3 nucleotides: TGTGCCAGCAGCCAAGATCGGGTCGGGCGGGGGTCCCAAGAGACCCAGTACTTC. Protein sequence: CASSQDRVGRGSQETQYF.

V usage is TRBV5-1 and J usage is TRBJ2-1; TRBD1 agrees at 10 bases. The V gene end was trimmed by 3 bases and the J gene end by 10 bases; junction bases not matched to a gene: 7. The CDR3 totals 14 residues. CDR1 is SGHRS, CDR2 YFSETQ, per germline. CDR3 sequence reads: CASSSLTGGGEQFF. DNA of the CDR3: TGCGCCAGCAGCTCCCTGACAGGGGGCGGGGAGCAGTTCTTC.

J is TRBJ2-1 and V is TRBV30, with no clear D. Trimming removed 1 base at V and 6 bases at J, with 13 bases between. This CDR3 spans 14 amino acids. Germline CDR1 reads GTSNPN; CDR2 reads SVGIG (reference sequence). This CDR3 is CAWSASYLFNEQFF. CDR3 DNA: TGTGCCTGGAGTGCCTCCTACCTATTCAATGAGCAGTTCTTC. Looking up the rest from reference TRBV30 and TRBJ2-1 gives the full variable domain: SQTIHQWPATLVQPVGSPLSLECTVEGTSNPNLYWYRQAAGRGLQLLFYSVGIGQISSEVPQNLSASRPQDRQFILSSKKLLLSDSGFYLCAWSASYLFNEQFFGPGTRLTVL.

The chain carries TRBV11-1 and TRBJ1-2; D is undetermined. Trimming removed 5 bases from V and 8 bases from J, with 12 bases in between. From germline, CDR1 is SGHAT and CDR2 FQDESV (reference sequence). This CDR3 is built from 12 residues. The CDR3 region has the DNA TGTGCCAGCAGCCCGGTGTCTCTGGGCTACACCTTC. It yields the protein CASSPVSLGYTF. Looking up the rest from reference TRBV11-1 and TRBJ1-2 gives the full variable domain: EAEVAQSPRYKITEKSQAVAFWCDPISGHATLYWYRQILGQGPELLVQFQDESVVDDSQLPKDRFSAERLKGVDSTLKIQPAELGDSAMYLCASSPVSLGYTFGSGTRLTVV.

The V and J genes are TRBV28 and TRBJ2-1, with D maybe TRBD2 (6 bases). CDR3 size: 15 residues. The V end lost 8 bases, the J end lost 9 bases, and 23 bases lay between the germline ends. CDR1 and CDR2 (germline): MDHEN, SYDVKM. The CDR3 bases are TGTGCCAGCGATGCCTTGGGACCTTCCGGGGGTGAGCAGTTCTTC. It codes for CASDALGPSGGEQFF.

The chain is built from TRBV5-4 and TRBJ1-2; a possible D gene is TRBD1 (5 bases). V was trimmed by 0 bases and J by 1 base, leaving 7 bases between them. The germline V gene encodes CDR1 SGHNT and CDR2 YYREEE (reference sequence). This CDR3 comprises 14 residues. CDR3 in DNA: TGTGCCAGCAGCTTGGGGACAATTAACTATGGCTACACCTTC. It yields the protein CASSLGTINYGYTF.

The chain combines TRBV6-5 with TRBJ2-1; tentatively, D is TRBD1 (5 bases). The CDR3 has 11 residues. The V gene's germline CDR1 is MNHEY and CDR2 SVGAGI. V was shortened by 7 bases and J by 7 bases, with 8 bases between the two germline ends. In DNA, the CDR3 is TGTGCCAGCACCCAGGGAAATGAGCAGTTCTTC. This encodes CASTQGNEQFF.

The chain employs TRBV28 and TRBJ2-5; 7 bases match TRBD2. Per germline, CDR1 MDHEN and CDR2 SYDVKM. V lost 1 base to trimming and J lost 4 bases; unmatched junction nucleotides: 9. The CDR3 consists of 16 residues. The CDR3 DNA sequence: TGTGCCAGCAGTTTATATGGCGGGAGAGGCGCAGAGACCCAGTACTTC. Translating gives CASSLYGGRGAETQYF.

The chain uses TRBV28 and TRBJ1-1; D is possibly TRBD1 (5 bases). V gave up 5 bases and J gave up 1 base, with 11 bases separating them. This CDR3 spans 14 amino acids. CDR1 and CDR2 from the germline V gene are MDHEN and SYDVKM. The CDR3 loop is CASSPLRENTEAFF. The CDR3 region has the DNA TGTGCCAGCAGTCCCCTCAGGGAGAACACTGAAGCTTTCTTT.

The chain has TRBV5-1 and TRBJ2-3, with D tentatively TRBD2 (7 bases). Trimming left V 0 bases short and J 4 bases short, with 9 bases between. Germline loops: CDR1 SGHRS, CDR2 YFSETQ. This CDR3 contains 14 residues. The CDR3 region has the DNA TGCGCCAGCAGCTTGGGGGAGGGGGCAGATACGCAGTATTTT. Translating gives CASSLGEGADTQYF.

V is TRBV25-1 and J is TRBJ2-2, with D possibly TRBD2 on 5 matching bases. The CDR3 consists of 17 residues. The ends were cut back, 2 bases at V and 3 bases at J, with 16 bases in the middle. The V gene's germline CDR1 is MGHDK and CDR2 SYGVNS. The CDR3 region has the DNA TGTGCCAGCAGTGAAGGTCCCCAGCGGAGGCACACCGGGGAGCTGTTTTTT. Protein: CASSEGPQRRHTGELFF.

The chain uses TRBV27 and TRBJ1-2; unclear D gene. Germline V gene sequence: CDR1 MNHEY, CDR2 SMNVEV (reference sequence). The V end was cut by 5 bases, the J end by 2 bases, with 9 bases between. The CDR3 spans 13 residues. CDR3 loop: CASSLRRNYGYTF. CDR3 sequence (DNA): TGTGCCAGCAGTCTCCGGAGGAACTATGGCTACACCTTC.

This chain uses TRBV30 with TRBJ2-1, with TRBD2 identical over 15 bases. CDR3 length: 15 residues. From germline, CDR1 is GTSNPN and CDR2 SVGIG (reference sequence). The trim removed 0 bases at V and 10 bases at J, leaving 4 bases unmatched. CDR3 residues: CAWSVSGTSGGEQFF. The CDR3 DNA sequence: TGTGCCTGGAGTGTCTCCGGGACTAGCGGGGGGGAGCAGTTCTTC.

The chain links TRBV27 to TRBJ2-3; tentative D call: TRBD1 (5 bases). The V gene's germline CDR1 is MNHEY and CDR2 SMNVEV (reference sequence). CDR3 length equals 16 residues. Between the trimmed V and J ends, which lost 5 bases and 6 bases, there was a span of 21 bases. CDR3 in amino acids: CASSHDRQFTTDTQYF. The CDR3 bases are TGTGCCAGCAGTCATGACAGACAGTTTACGACGGATACGCAGTATTTT.

The V and J genes are TRBV7-3 and TRBJ2-2, with D perhaps matching TRBD2 (6 bases). The CDR3 is 15 residues long. Trimming stripped 5 bases from V and 4 bases from J, with 14 bases between. CDR1 and CDR2 (germline): SGHTA, FQGTGA. CDR3 bases: TGTGCCAGCAGCCGCGGGACTTTACCCACCGGGGAGCTGTTTTTT. Residues: CASSRGTLPTGELFF.

This chain joins TRBV30 and TRBJ2-7; D is undetermined. Germline V gene sequence: CDR1 GTSNPN, CDR2 SVGIG (reference sequence). V was shortened by 5 bases and J by 2 bases, with 7 bases between the two germline ends. The CDR3 spans 11 residues. The CDR3 DNA reads TGTGCCTGGTCAAGCGCCTACGAGCAGTACTTC. The encoded protein is CAWSSAYEQYF.

This chain links TRBV21-1 with TRBJ2-3; the D call of TRBD2 is as the table states it, not checked on the DNA. TRBV21-1 is a pseudogene segment. The CDR3 consists of 18 residues. The chain's CDR3 is CAGLGGGPTSTSTDTQYF. DNA of the CDR3: TGTGCCGGACTTGGGGGGGGGCCCACCTCAACTAGCACAGATACGCAGTATTTT.

V and J are TRBV19 and TRBJ2-1; 10 bases are shared with TRBD2. The CDR3 runs to 16 residues. The ends lost 5 bases at V and 8 bases at J; junction bases unmatched: 12. Germline-derived CDR1 and CDR2 are LNHDA and SQIVND (reference sequence). CDR3 amino acids: CASSGGSGRAIDEQFF. The CDR3 nucleotides are TGTGCCAGTAGTGGTGGAAGCGGGAGGGCCATCGATGAGCAGTTCTTC.

V gene TRBV7-9 combines with J gene TRBJ1-2; D may be TRBD1 (5 bases). V was trimmed by 8 bases and J by 8 bases, leaving 24 bases between them. The CDR3 extends over 15 amino acids. Germline-derived CDR1 and CDR2 are SEHNR and FQNEAQ (reference sequence). In DNA form, the CDR3 reads TGTGCCAGCTCCCCTAGGGGTGGAGGGGCGGGGGGCTACACCTTC. Its protein is CASSPRGGGAGGYTF.

About this clone itself: At one of its ends the junction is not consistent with the germline gene, which may arise from a read error. The same CDR3 also results from other DNA sequences found in this sample. The V and J genes are TRBV4-1 and TRBJ2-3; 8 nucleotides align to TRBD2. The CDR3 has 17 amino acids. In germline, CDR1 is MGHRA, CDR2 YSYEKL. Here the CDR3 reads CASSQGPGGRHRDTQYF. In nucleotides, the CDR3 is TGCGCTAGCAGCCAAGGCCCTGGCGGGAGGCATAGAGATACGCAGTATTTT.

The V call is TRBV29-1, the J call TRBJ2-7; 9 bases are a match to TRBD2. The germline V gene encodes CDR1 SQVTM and CDR2 ANQGSEA. The CDR3 is 15 residues long. The trim removed 7 bases at V and 3 bases at J, leaving 13 bases unmatched. CDR3 amino acids: CSGVSPGLANYEQYF. The CDR3 DNA reads TGCAGCGGGGTCTCCCCGGGACTAGCCAACTACGAGCAGTACTTC.

This clone was seen just once. The chain is built from TRBV6-1 and TRBJ2-7; D not certain. Germline values: CDR1 MNHNS, CDR2 SASEGT. CDR3 size: 11 residues. V lost 6 bases and J lost 6, with 9 bases in between. The CDR3 region is CASSTNGEQYF. As DNA, the CDR3 is TGTGCCAGCAGCACAAATGGCGAGCAGTACTTC.

V gene TRBV5-1 combines with J gene TRBJ1-1; tentatively, D is TRBD1 (5 bases). The CDR3 extends over 15 amino acids. Per the germline V gene, CDR1 is SGHRS and CDR2 is YFSETQ. V lost 3 bases, J lost 2 bases, and 14 bases lay in between. The CDR3 bases are TGCGCCAGCAGCTCACTGACAGACGTTAACACTGAAGCTTTCTTT. It codes for CASSSLTDVNTEAFF.

The chain joins TRBV19 to TRBJ1-3; D might be TRBD1 (5 bases). Germline CDR1 LNHDA, CDR2 SQIVND (reference sequence). Deletions cut 4 bases from V and 0 bases from J, with 13 bases between. The CDR3 sequence is 16 residues long. The CDR3 nucleotides read TGTGCCAGTAGTACCGGGAGGGGCCGCTCTGGAAACACCATATATTTT. Translation gives CASSTGRGRSGNTIYF.

The chain employs TRBV5-1 and TRBJ2-1; TRBD1 matches at 12 bases. This CDR3 region has 15 residues. The ends lost 6 bases at V and 8 bases at J; junction bases unmatched: 9. Per the germline V gene, CDR1 is SGHRS and CDR2 is YFSETQ. The CDR3 DNA reads TGCGCCAGCACTCGGTCCGGGACAGGGGGCCATGAGCAGTTCTTC. It yields the protein CASTRSGTGGHEQFF.

The chain joins TRBV6-1 to TRBJ1-1; 7 nucleotides agree with TRBD1. Germline-derived CDR1 and CDR2 are MNHNS and SASEGT. J gave up 4 bases and V 5 bases, and 1 base lay outside the gene matches. The CDR3 length is 12 residues. CDR3 residues: CASSPGGTEAFF. Written as DNA, the CDR3 is TGTGCCAGCAGTCCAGGGGGCACTGAAGCTTTCTTT.

The V and J genes are TRBV19 and TRBJ1-2; TRBD1 matches at 9 bases. CDR3 length: 14 residues. In germline, CDR1 is LNHDA, CDR2 SQIVND (reference sequence). J lost 7 bases, V lost 5 bases, and 8 bases had no gene match. The DNA for the CDR3 is TGTGCCAGTAGTTACAACAGGGGGCAGGTTGGCTACACCTTC. This sequence encodes CASSYNRGQVGYTF.

This rearrangement joins TRBV18 to TRBJ2-3; D possibly corresponds to TRBD2 (5 bases). The CDR3 covers 15 residues. V was pared by 6 bases and J by 4 bases, with 17 bases between. The germline V gene has CDR1 KGHSH and CDR2 LQKENI. In DNA form, the CDR3 reads TGTGCCAGCTCCCTACGGGGAAGTGTCGCAGATACGCAGTATTTT. Amino acid sequence: CASSLRGSVADTQYF.

The V and J genes are TRBV5-1 and TRBJ2-1; 7 nucleotides match TRBD2. The germline CDR1 and CDR2 sequences are SGHRS and YFSETQ. The CDR3 spans 17 residues. The junction had 9 bases not matched to a gene; V was cut back by 3 bases and J by 0 bases. CDR3 region: CASSWGLGGSSYNEQFF. CDR3 DNA: TGCGCCAGCAGCTGGGGGTTGGGGGGGAGCTCCTACAATGAGCAGTTCTTC.